These 10 T cell receptor beta chains were all obtained from the same sample, sequenced in a study of blood T cell repertoires in COVID-19. Generated by immunoSEQ multiplex PCR, the TCRdb table keeps only in-frame clones and is missing some. This table holds about 320,000 clones, 70% to 90% found once. Sequenced input: PBMCs or T cells enriched from blood (not recorded which). Source of these receptors: a woman in her twenties or thirties who had recovered from COVID-19.

The chain recombines TRBV15 with TRBJ2-4; D not certain. CDR3 length: 13 amino acids. V lost 3 bases and J 7 bases, leaving 10 bases between the germline ends. CDR1 LNHNV and CDR2 YYDKDF come from the germline V gene (reference sequence). The CDR3 here is CATSSAAGNIQYF. The CDR3, as DNA: TGTGCCACCAGCAGCGCCGCCGGGAACATTCAGTACTTC.

CDR3 DNA: TGTGCCAGCAGTTTACAGGGGGCGGGCGAGCAGTACTTC. Translation gives CASSLQGAGEQYF. The chain uses TRBV2 and TRBJ2-7; 9 nucleotides agree with TRBD1. The CDR3 is 13 amino acids. Germline V gene data show CDR1 as SNHLY and CDR2 as FYNNEI. With 5 bases clipped from V and 6 bases from J, the junction kept 5 bases outside the gene matches.

CDR3 loop: CASSQGTSGGDDEQFF. The CDR3 nucleotides read TGTGCCAGCAGCCAAGGGACCAGCGGGGGGGATGATGAGCAGTTCTTC. V and J are TRBV4-2 and TRBJ2-1; 10 bases are a match to TRBD2. Per the germline V gene, CDR1 is LGHNA and CDR2 is YNFKEQ. V lost 1 base to trimming and J lost 8 bases; unmatched junction nucleotides: 8. The CDR3 covers 16 residues.

The V gene is TRBV19, the J gene TRBJ1-5; tentatively, D is TRBD1 (6 bases). The CDR3 has 16 residues. In germline, CDR1 is LNHDA, CDR2 SQIVND (reference sequence). V lost 1 base to trimming and J lost 6 bases, with 16 bases between them. The CDR3 DNA is TGTGCCAGTAGTATAGCCCACAGGGAAGTGGCTCAGCCCCAGCATTTT. Its translation: CASSIAHREVAQPQHF.

The V call is TRBV7-9, the J call TRBJ2-6; TRBD1 is a possible D gene (6 bases). V was trimmed by 6 bases and J by 4 bases, leaving 13 bases between them. Germline values: CDR1 SEHNR, CDR2 FQNEAQ (reference sequence). The CDR3 extends over 15 amino acids. The CDR3 region has the DNA TGTGCCAGCAGAGGTTGGGGGCGCGGGGCCAACGTCCTGACTTTC. Amino acid sequence: CASRGWGRGANVLTF.

This chain connects TRBV27 to TRBJ2-1; 7 bases are shared with TRBD2. This CDR3 is built from 16 residues. Germline trimming cut 4 bases from V and 2 bases from J; bases unmatched to any gene: 8. Looked up from germline, CDR1 is MNHEY and CDR2 is SMNVEV (reference sequence). Here the CDR3 DNA reads TGTGCCAGCAGTTCCAGAGGGAGGGGCCCCTACAATGAGCAGTTCTTC. Translated: CASSSRGRGPYNEQFF.

The CDR3 is CASSPEGEGSGYTF. In DNA, the CDR3 is TGTGCCAGCAGCCCCGAAGGTGAGGGTAGTGGCTACACCTTC. The chain couples TRBV7-9 to TRBJ1-2; D remains ambiguous. This CDR3 comprises 14 residues. The V gene lost 5 bases and the J gene lost 7 bases, with 17 bases spanning the gap. Germline CDR1 and CDR2: SEHNR and FQNEAQ (reference sequence).

The V gene is TRBV20-1, the J gene TRBJ2-1, with no clear D. The CDR3 contains 10 residues. Trimming removed 1 base from V and 7 bases from J, with 2 bases in between. Germline V gives CDR1 DFQATT, CDR2 SNEGSKA (reference sequence). The CDR3 protein is CSARANEQFF. The DNA for the CDR3 is TGCAGTGCTAGAGCGAATGAGCAGTTCTTC.

The V gene is TRBV24-1, the J gene TRBJ1-4; the D is unclear. The V end was cut by 2 bases, the J end by 8 bases, with 11 bases between. CDR1 and CDR2 (germline): KGHDR, SFDVKD. The CDR3 has 14 amino acids. CDR3 sequence reads: CATSDSIGLEKLFF. Written as DNA, the CDR3 is TGTGCCACCAGTGATTCCATCGGACTCGAAAAACTGTTTTTT.

The chain recombines TRBV7-9 with TRBJ1-2, with D possibly matching TRBD1 (6 bases). This CDR3 has 13 amino acids. Germline V gene data show CDR1 as SEHNR and CDR2 as FQNEAQ (reference sequence). The V and J ends lost 5 bases and 5 bases respectively, with 12 bases between them. CDR3 in amino acids: CASSPGQLYGYTF. The CDR3, as DNA: TGTGCCAGCAGCCCCGGACAGTTATATGGCTACACCTTC.